This note documents a single T cell receptor beta chain sequence. Its antigen is unidentified. This entry comes from a study of regulatory T cells in long-lasting Graves disease. The time point denotes: persistent/refractory GD, antithyroid drugs over 5 years with positive TRAb. RNA extracted from PBMCs served as the sequencing template. EDTA tubes received about 9.4 milliliters of drawn peripheral blood. Arm-PCR with iRepertoire HTBI primers amplified the CDR3 regions for these TCR beta libraries. Original analysis: From all samples, identification returned 14 TRBJ and under 75 TRBV segments. MiXCR was run by TCRdb on the multiplex PCR reads, yielding one entry per CDR3 protein. The V and J calls follow TCRdb's processing rather than the paper's. Here the sample spans 700,000 or so distinct CDR3 sequences, about 32% being singletons. Trimming stripped 5 bases from V and 4 bases from J, with 11 bases between. Germline V lookup: CDR1 MNHNS, CDR2 SASEGT. There are 13 residues in the CDR3.

Study results and limitations: With persistent disease, TRBV28, TRBJ1-2 and TRBJ2-5 were the favored segments. Persistent Graves' patients showed less TCR diversity than newly diagnosed ones.

The sample here was peripheral blood mononuclear cells (PBMCs), taken when the disease was refractory, from a patient treated with antithyroid drugs. The receptor was isolated from a female donor with Graves disease. The chain recombines TRBV6-1 with TRBJ1-1; the D gene is possibly TRBD1 (6 bases). As DNA, the CDR3 is TGTGCCAGCAGTCACTACAGGGCCACTGAAGCTTTCTTT. The encoded protein is CASSHYRATEAFF.